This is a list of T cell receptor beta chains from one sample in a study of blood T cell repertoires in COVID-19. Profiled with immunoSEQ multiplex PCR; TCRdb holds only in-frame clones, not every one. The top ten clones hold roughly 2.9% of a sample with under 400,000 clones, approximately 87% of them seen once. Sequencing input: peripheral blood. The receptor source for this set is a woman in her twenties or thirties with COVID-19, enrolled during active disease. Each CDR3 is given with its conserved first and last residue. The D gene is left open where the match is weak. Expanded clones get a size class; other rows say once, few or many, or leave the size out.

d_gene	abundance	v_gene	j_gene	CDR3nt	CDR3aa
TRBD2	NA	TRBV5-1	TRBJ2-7	TGCGCCAGCAGCTTGGGGGGTAGCGGGAGCTACGAGCAGTACTTC	CASSLGGSGSYEQYF
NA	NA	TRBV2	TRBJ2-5	TGTGCCAGCAGTGAAGTCAGGACTTACCTTCAAGAGACCCAGTACTTC	CASSEVRTYLQETQYF
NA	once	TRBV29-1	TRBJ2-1	TGCAGCGGGTCCTGGGCAGGGGAGCCCTACAATGAGCAGTTCTTC	CSGSWAGEPYNEQFF
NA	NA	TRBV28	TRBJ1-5	TGTGCCAGCAGTTTATTGGCAGACAATCAGCCCCAGCATTTT	CASSLLADNQPQHF
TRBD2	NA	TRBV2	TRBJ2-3	TGTGCCAGCAGTGGGCTAGCGGGCACAGATACGCAGTATTTT	CASSGLAGTDTQYF
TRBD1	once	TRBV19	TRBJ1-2	TGTGCCAGTAGTATCCCGGGACAGGGATCGGGTGGCTACACCTTC	CASSIPGQGSGGYTF
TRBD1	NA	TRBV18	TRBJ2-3	TGTGCCAGCTCAAGCCGGGACAGGGTAGCGGATACGCAGTATTTT	CASSSRDRVADTQYF
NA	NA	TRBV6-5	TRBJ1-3	TGTGCCAGCAGTTACTCGAGACAGATCACTGGAAACACCATATATTTT	CASSYSRQITGNTIYF
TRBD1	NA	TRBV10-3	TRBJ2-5	TGTGCCATCAGTGGGCTCAGGGGGAAAGAGACCCAGTACTTC	CAISGLRGKETQYF
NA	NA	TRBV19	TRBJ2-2	TGTGCCAGTAGTATGGGCGCCCTAGGGGGCGGGGAGCTGTTTTTT	CASSMGALGGGELFF
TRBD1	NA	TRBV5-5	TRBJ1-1	TGTGCCAGCAACCGTCAACCGGGACAGGGTTTGACTGAAGCTTTCTTT	CASNRQPGQGLTEAFF
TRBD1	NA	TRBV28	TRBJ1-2	TGTGCCAGCAGGCGAACAGGGGGCTCTTTTGGCTACACCTTC	CASRRTGGSFGYTF
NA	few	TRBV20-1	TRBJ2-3	TGCAGTGCTAGTGCGGTCGTCACAGATACGCAGTATTTT	CSASAVVTDTQYF
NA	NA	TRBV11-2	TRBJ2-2	TGTGCCAGCAGCTCCCAGGGCCGGGCCGGGGAGCTGTTTTTT	CASSSQGRAGELFF
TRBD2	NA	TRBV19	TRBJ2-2	TGTGCCAGTAGTATCGGGGCTAGCGGGATCCCCGGGGAGCTGTTTTTT	CASSIGASGIPGELFF
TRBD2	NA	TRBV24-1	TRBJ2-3	TGTGCCACCAGTGATACTAGCGGGAGGTCCACAGATACGCAGTATTTT	CATSDTSGRSTDTQYF
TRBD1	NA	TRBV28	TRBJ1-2	TGTGCCAGCAGTCAGACAGGGGTTACGGGAGGCTACACCTTC	CASSQTGVTGGYTF
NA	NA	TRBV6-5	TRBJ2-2	TGTGCCAGCAGCCCCGGGGTTACCACCGGGGAGCTGTTTTTT	CASSPGVTTGELFF
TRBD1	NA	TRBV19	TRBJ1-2	TGTGCCAGTAGTGTGGACAGGCGGGGCTACACCTTC	CASSVDRRGYTF
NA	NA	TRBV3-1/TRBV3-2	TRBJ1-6	TGTGCCAGCAGCCTGGAGGGAGGGGGAAATTCACCCCTCCACTTT	CASSLEGGGNSPLHF
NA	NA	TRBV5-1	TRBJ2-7	TGCGCCAGCAGCCTTGCTAGCCCCGGGATGGACGAGCAGTACTTC	CASSLASPGMDEQYF
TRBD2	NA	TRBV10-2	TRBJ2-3	TGCGCCAGCAGTTTAGCGGGAGGCAGGGATACGCAGTATTTT	CASSLAGGRDTQYF